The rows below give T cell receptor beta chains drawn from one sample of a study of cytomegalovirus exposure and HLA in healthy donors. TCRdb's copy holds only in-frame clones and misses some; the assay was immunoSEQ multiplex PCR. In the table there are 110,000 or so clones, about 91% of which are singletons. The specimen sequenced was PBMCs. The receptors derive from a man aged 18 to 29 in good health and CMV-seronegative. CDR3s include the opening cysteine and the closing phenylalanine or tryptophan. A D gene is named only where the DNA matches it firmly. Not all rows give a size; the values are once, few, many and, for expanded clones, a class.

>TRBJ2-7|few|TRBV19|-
TGTGCCAGTAGTCCAGGACAGATCCTCGTGGAGCAGTACTTC
CASSPGQILVEQYF
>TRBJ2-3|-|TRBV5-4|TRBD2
TGTGCCAGCCGAATAGGACTAGCGGGACCGGAAGATACGCAGTATTTT
CASRIGLAGPEDTQYF
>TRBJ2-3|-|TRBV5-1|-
TGCGCCAGCAGCTCCAGCCAGGGGACAGATACGCAGTATTTT
CASSSSQGTDTQYF
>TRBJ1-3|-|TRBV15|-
TGTGCCACCAGCAGCGTTCCTGGAAACACCATATATTTT
CATSSVPGNTIYF
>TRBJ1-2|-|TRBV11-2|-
TGTGCCAGCAGCTTAGGGGGGGATGGCTACACCTTC
CASSLGGDGYTF
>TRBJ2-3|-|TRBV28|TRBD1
TGTGCCAGCAGCCGGGACAGGGTCGATAATCCAGATACGCAGTATTTT
CASSRDRVDNPDTQYF
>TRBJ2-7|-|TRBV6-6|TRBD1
TGTGCCAGTAGACGGGACAGGGGTATGTACGAGCAGTACTTC
CASRRDRGMYEQYF
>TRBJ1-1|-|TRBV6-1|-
TGTGCCAGCAGTGAATTTCAGGACACTGAAGCTTTCTTT
CASSEFQDTEAFF
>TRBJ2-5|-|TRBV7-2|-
TGTGCCAGCAGCGCTACTAGCTGGGAAGAGACCCAGTACTTC
CASSATSWEETQYF
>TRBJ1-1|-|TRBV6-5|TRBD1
TGTGCCAGCAGTAAAGACAGGGGCACTGAAGCTTTCTTT
CASSKDRGTEAFF
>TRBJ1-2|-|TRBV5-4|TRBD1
TGTGCCAGCAGCGAGGGACAGGGCTATGGCTACACCTTC
CASSEGQGYGYTF
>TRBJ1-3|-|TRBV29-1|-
TGCAGCGTTGATCTGGGAGCCGCTGGAAACACCATATATTTT
CSVDLGAAGNTIYF
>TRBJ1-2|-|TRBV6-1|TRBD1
TGTGCCAGCAGTGGGTGGACAGGGGGGATTAGGTATGGCTACACCTTC
CASSGWTGGIRYGYTF
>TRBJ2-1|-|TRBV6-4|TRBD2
TGTGCCAGCACTCCTCTAGCGGGGGGGCACGGTGAGCAGTTCTTC
CASTPLAGGHGEQFF
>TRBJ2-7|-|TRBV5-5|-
TGTGCCAGCAGCCAAAACTCCTACGAGCAGTACTTC
CASSQNSYEQYF